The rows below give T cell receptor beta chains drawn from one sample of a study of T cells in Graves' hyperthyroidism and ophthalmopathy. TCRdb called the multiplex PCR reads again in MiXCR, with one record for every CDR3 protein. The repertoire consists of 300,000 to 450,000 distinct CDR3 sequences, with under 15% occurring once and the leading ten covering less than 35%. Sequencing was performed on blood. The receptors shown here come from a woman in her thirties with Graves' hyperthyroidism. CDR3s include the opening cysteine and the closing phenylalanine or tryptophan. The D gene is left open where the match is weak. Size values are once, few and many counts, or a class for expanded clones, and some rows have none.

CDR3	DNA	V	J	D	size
CASSPGSGIYNEQFF	TGTGCCAGCAGTCCCGGGAGCGGGATCTACAATGAGCAGTTCTTC	TRBV14	TRBJ2-1	TRBD2	.
CSATRTGVTETQYF	TGCAGTGCTACCCGGACAGGGGTGACGGAGACCCAGTACTTC	TRBV20-1	TRBJ2-5	TRBD1	.
CASSEQRHYEQYF	TGTGCCAGCAGTGAACAGAGACACTACGAGCAGTACTTC	TRBV2	TRBJ2-7	.	.
CASSPNGGSVETQYF	TGTGCCAGCAGCCCGAATGGGGGTAGCGTAGAGACCCAGTACTTC	TRBV7-2	TRBJ2-5	.	many
CASSFDRGRYQPQHF	TGTGCCAGCAGTTTCGACAGGGGGCGGTATCAGCCCCAGCATTTT	TRBV28	TRBJ1-5	TRBD1	many
CASSEAIIAGLSYEQYF	TGTGCCAGCAGTGAAGCCATTATAGCGGGATTATCCTACGAGCAGTACTTC	TRBV6-1	TRBJ2-7	TRBD2	few
CASSPLGTSEAGELFF	TGTGCCAGCAGCCCCCTCGGGACTAGCGAAGCCGGGGAGCTGTTTTTT	TRBV3-1	TRBJ2-2	TRBD2	few
CASSLGQSYGYTF	TGTGCCAGCAGTTTAGGGCAGTCCTATGGCTACACCTTC	TRBV12-3/TRBV12-4	TRBJ1-2	.	few
CASSPNRGRQTTEAFF	TGTGCCAGCTCACCAAACAGGGGGCGACAGACCACTGAAGCTTTCTTT	TRBV18	TRBJ1-1	TRBD1	.
CAWRPTGEAEAFF	TGTGCCTGGAGACCGACAGGGGAGGCTGAAGCTTTCTTT	TRBV30	TRBJ1-1	TRBD1	many
CASSQQSTDTQYF	TGCGCCAGCAGCCAACAGTCCACAGATACGCAGTATTTT	TRBV4-1	TRBJ2-3	.	.